The clone carrying this TCR beta chain was seen at least ten times. Germline CDR1 reads LGHNA; CDR2 reads YNFKEQ. After removal of 3 bases from V and 5 bases from J, the junction contained 10 bases not matched to a gene. This CDR3 spans 16 amino acids. The sorted Tregs were CD4+CD25+CD127-/low cells. Full-length variable regions came from constant-region reverse primers plus semi-nested Nested Universal Primer A PCR. TCRdb re-derived calls from the 5' RACE reads in MiXCR, one entry per CDR3 protein. The sample has roughly 42,000 distinct CDR3 sequences; under 25% are singletons. The source is a female donor with breast cancer. Sequencing was done on a sample of Tregs sorted from blood. V and J are TRBV4-2 and TRBJ2-5; 9 bases fit TRBD1. CDR3 in DNA: TGTGCCAGCAGCCAGGGACAGGGAGAGGCGAGGGAGACCCAGTACTTC. It is translated as CASSQGQGEARETQYF.